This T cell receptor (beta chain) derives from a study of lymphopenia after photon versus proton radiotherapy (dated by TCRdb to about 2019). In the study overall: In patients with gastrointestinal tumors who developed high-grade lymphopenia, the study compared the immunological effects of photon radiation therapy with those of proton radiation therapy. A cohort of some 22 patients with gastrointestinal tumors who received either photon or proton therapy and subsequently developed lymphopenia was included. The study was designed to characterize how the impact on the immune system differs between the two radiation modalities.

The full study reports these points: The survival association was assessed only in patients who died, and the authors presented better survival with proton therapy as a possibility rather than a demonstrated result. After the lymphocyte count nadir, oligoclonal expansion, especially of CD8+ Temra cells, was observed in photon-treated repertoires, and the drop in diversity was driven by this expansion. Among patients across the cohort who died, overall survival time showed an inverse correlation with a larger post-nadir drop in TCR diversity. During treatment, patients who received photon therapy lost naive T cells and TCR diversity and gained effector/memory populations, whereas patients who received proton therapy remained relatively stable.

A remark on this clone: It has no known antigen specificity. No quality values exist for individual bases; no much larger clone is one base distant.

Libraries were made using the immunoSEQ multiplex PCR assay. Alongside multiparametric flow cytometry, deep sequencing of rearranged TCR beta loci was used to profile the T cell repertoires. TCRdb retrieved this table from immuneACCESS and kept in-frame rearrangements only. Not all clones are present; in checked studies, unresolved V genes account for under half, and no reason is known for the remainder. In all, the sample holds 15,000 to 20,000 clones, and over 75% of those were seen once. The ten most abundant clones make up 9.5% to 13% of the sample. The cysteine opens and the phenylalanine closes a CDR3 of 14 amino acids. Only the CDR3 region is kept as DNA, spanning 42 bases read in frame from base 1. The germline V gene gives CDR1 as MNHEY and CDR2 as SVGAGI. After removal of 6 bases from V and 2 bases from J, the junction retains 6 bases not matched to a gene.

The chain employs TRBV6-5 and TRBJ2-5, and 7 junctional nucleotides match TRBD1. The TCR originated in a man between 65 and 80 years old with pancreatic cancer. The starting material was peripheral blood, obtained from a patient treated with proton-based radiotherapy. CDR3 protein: CASRLHRGQETQYF. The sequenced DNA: TGTGCCAGCAGACTACACAGGGGACAAGAGACCCAGTACTTC.